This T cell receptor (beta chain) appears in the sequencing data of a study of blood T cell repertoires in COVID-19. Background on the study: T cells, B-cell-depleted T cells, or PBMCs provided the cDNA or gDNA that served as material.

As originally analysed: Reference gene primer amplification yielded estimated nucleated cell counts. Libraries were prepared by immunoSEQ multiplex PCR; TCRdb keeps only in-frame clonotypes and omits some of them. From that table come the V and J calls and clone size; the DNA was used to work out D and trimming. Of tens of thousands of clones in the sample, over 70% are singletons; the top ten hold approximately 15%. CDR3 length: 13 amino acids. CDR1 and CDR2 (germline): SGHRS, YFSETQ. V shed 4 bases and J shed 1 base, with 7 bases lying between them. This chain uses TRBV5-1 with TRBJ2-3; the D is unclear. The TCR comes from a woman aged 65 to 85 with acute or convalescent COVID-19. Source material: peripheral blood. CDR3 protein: CASSNTGTDTQYF. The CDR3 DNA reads TGCGCCAGCAGCAACACAGGCACAGATACGCAGTATTTT.